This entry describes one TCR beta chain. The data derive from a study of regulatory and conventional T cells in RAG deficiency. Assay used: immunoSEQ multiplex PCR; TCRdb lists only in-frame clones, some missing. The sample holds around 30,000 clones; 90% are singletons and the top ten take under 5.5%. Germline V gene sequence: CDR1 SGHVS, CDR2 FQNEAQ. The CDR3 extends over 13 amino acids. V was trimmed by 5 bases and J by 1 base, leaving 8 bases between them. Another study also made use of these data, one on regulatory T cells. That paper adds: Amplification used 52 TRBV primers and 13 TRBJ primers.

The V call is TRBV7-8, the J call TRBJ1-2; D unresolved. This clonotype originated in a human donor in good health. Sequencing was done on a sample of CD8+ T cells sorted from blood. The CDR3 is CASSAGFNYGYTF. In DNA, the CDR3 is TGTGCCAGCAGCGCAGGATTTAACTATGGCTACACCTTC.